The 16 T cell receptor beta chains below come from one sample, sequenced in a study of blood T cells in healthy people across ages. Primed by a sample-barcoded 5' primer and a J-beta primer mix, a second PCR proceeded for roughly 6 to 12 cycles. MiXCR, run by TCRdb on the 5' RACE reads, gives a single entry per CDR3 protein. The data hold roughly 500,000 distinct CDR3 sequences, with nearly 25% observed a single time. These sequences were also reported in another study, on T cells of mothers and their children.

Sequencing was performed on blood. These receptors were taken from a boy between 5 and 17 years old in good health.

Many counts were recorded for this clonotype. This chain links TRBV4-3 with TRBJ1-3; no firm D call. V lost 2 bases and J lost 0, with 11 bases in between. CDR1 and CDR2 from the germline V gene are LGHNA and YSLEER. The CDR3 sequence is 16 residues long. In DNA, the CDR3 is TGCGCCAGCAGCCAACGGCGAGGAATCTCTGGAAACACCATATATTTT. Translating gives CASSQRRGISGNTIYF.

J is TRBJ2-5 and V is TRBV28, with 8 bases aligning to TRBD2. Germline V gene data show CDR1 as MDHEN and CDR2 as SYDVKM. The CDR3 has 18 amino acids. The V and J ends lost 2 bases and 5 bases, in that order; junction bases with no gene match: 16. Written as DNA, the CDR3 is TGTGCCAGCAGTTTAATCTCCCAACGGGAGGGACCTATTGAGACCCAGTACTTC. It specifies CASSLISQREGPIETQYF. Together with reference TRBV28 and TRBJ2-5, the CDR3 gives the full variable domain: DVKVTQSSRYLVKRTGEKVFLECVQDMDHENMFWYRQDPGLGLRLIYFSYDVKMKEKGDIPEGYSVSREKKERFSLILESASTNQTSMYLCASSLISQREGPIETQYFGPGTRLLVL.

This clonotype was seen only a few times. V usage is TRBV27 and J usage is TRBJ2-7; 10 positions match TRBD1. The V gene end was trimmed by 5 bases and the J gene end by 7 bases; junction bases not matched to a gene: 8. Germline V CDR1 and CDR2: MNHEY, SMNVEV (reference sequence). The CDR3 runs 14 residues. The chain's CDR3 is CASSPRQGAEEQYF. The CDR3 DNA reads TGTGCCAGCAGTCCCCGACAGGGGGCTGAGGAGCAGTACTTC.

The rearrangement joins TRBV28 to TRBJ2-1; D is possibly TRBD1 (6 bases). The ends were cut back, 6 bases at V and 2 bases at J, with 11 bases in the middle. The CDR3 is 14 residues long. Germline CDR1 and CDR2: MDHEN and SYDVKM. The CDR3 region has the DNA TGTGCCAGCAGACGGGACAACACCTACAATGAGCAGTTCTTC. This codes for CASRRDNTYNEQFF.

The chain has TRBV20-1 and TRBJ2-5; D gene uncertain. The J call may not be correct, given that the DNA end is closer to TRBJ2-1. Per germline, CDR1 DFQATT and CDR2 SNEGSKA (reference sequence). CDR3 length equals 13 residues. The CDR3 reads CSARVVSYNEQFF. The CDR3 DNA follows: TGCAGTGCTAGAGTTGTTAGTTACAATGAGCAGTTCTTC.

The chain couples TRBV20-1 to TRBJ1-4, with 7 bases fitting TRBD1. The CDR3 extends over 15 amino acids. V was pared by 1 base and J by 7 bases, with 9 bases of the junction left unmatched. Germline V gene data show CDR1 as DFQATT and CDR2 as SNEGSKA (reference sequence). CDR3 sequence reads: CSARVAGQPSEKLFF. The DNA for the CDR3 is TGCAGTGCTAGAGTAGCGGGACAGCCAAGTGAAAAACTGTTTTTT.

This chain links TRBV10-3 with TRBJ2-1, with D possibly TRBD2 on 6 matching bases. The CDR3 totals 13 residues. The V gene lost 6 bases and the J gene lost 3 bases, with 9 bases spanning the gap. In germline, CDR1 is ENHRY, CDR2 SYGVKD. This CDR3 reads CAIRMDYYNEQFF. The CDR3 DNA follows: TGTGCCATCAGGATGGACTACTACAATGAGCAGTTCTTC.

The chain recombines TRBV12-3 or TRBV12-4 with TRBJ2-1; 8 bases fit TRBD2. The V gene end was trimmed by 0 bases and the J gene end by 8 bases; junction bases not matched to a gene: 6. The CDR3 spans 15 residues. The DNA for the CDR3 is TGTGCCAGCAGTTTAGCGGCGGGAGGAACGGATGAGCAGTTCTTC. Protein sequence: CASSLAAGGTDEQFF.

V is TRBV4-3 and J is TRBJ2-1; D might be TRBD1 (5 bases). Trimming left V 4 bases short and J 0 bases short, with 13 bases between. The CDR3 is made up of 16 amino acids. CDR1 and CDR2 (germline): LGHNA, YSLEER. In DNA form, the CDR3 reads TGCGCCAGCAGCCCTTCGCCAAGGGGCTCCTACAATGAGCAGTTCTTC. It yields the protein CASSPSPRGSYNEQFF.

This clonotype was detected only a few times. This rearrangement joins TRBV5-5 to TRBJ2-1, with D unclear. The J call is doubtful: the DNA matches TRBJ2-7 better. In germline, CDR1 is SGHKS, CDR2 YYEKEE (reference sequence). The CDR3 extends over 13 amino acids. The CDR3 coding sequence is TGTGCCAGCAGCTTGGTTTTGTCGTACGAGCAGTACTTC. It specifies CASSLVLSYEQYF.

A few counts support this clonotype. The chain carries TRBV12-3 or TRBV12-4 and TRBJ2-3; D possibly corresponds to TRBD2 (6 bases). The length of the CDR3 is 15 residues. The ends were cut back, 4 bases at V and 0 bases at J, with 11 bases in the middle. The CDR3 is CASSWGDGSTDTQYF. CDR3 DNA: TGTGCCAGCAGTTGGGGGGACGGCAGCACAGATACGCAGTATTTT.

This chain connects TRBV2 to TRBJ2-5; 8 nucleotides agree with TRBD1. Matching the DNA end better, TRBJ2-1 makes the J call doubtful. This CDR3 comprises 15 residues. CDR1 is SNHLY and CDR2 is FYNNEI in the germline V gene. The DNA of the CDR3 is TGTGCCAGCAGAACCGGGGCAGGGGGCATTTTTGAGCAGTTCTTC. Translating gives CASRTGAGGIFEQFF.

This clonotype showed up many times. This chain's CDR3 is CASSPTSGGDNEQFF. CDR3 in DNA: TGTGCCAGCAGCCCGACTAGCGGGGGGGACAATGAGCAGTTCTTC. The rearrangement links TRBV7-8 to TRBJ2-1, with 14 bases that match TRBD2. This CDR3 spans 15 amino acids. With 5 bases clipped from V and 5 bases from J, the junction kept 2 bases outside the gene matches. In germline, CDR1 is SGHVS, CDR2 FQNEAQ. Full variable domain (remainder filled in from reference TRBV7-8 and TRBJ2-1): GAGVSQSPRYKVAKRGQDVALRCDPISGHVSLFWYQQALGQGPEFLTYFQNEAQLDKSGLPSDRFFAERPEGSVSTLKIQRTQQEDSAVYLCASSPTSGGDNEQFFGPGTRLTVL.

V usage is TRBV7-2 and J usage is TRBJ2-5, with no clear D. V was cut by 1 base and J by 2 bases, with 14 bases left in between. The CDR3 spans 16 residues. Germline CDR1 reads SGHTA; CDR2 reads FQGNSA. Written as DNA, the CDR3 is TGTGCCAGCAGCTTAGTAGGCCGGACGGTACAAGAGACCCAGTACTTC. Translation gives CASSLVGRTVQETQYF.

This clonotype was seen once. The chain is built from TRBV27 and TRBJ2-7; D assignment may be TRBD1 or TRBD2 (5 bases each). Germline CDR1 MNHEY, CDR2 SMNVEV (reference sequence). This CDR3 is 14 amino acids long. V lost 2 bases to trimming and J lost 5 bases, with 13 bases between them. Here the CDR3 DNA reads TGTGCCAGCAGTTTACGAGGGGTTACCCACGAGCAGTACTTC. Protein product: CASSLRGVTHEQYF.

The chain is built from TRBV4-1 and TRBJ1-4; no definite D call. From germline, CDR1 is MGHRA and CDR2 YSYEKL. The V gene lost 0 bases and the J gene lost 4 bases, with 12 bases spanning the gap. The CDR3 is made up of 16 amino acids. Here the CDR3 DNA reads TGCGCCAGCAGCCAAGATGGTACAGCGCTTAATGAAAAACTGTTTTTT. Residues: CASSQDGTALNEKLFF.